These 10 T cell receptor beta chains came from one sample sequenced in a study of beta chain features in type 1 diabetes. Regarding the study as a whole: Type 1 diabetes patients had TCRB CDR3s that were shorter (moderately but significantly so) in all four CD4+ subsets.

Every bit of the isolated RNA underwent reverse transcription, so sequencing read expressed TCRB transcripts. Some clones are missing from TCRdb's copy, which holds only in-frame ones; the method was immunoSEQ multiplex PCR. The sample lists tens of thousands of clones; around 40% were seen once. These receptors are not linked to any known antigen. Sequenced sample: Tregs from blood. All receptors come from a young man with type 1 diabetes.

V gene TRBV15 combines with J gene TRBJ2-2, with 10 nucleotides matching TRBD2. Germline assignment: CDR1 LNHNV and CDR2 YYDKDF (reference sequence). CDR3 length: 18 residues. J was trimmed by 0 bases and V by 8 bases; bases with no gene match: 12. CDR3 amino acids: CATERGLAGAANTGELFF. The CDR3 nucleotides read TGTGCCACCGAAAGAGGGCTAGCGGGAGCCGCGAACACCGGGGAGCTGTTTTTT.

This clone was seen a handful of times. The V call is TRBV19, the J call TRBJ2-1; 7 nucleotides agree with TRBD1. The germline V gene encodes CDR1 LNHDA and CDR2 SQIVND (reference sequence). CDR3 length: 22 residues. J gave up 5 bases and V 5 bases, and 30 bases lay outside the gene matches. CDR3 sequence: CASSLRGTDTSVGRDKDNEQFF. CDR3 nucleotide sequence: TGTGCCAGTAGTTTAAGGGGGACAGACACATCAGTGGGTCGGGACAAGGACAATGAGCAGTTCTTC.

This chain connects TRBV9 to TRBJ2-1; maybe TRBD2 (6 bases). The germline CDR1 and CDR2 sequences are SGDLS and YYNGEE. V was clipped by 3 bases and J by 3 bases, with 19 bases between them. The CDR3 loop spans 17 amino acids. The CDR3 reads CASSASRASDHYNEQFF. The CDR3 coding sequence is TGTGCCAGCAGCGCCTCACGGGCTAGCGATCACTACAATGAGCAGTTCTTC.

The CDR3 DNA reads as TGTGCCAGCAGCTCGCCTCTAGCGGGAGCCTCCTACAATGAGCAGTTCTTC. This gives the protein CASSSPLAGASYNEQFF. The chain joins TRBV11-1 to TRBJ2-1; 10 bases map to TRBD2. V lost 4 bases and J lost 0; bases outside the gene matches: 6. This CDR3 region has 17 residues. CDR1 and CDR2 from the germline V gene are SGHAT and FQDESV (reference sequence).

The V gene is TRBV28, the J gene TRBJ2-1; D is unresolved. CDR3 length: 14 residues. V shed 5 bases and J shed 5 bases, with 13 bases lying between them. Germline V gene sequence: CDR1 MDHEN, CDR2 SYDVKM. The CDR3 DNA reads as TGTGCCAGCAGTAGCCGAGGCACCCACAATGAGCAGTTCTTC. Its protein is CASSSRGTHNEQFF. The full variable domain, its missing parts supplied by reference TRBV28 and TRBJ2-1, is DVKVTQSSRYLVKRTGEKVFLECVQDMDHENMFWYRQDPGLGLRLIYFSYDVKMKEKGDIPEGYSVSREKKERFSLILESASTNQTSMYLCASSSRGTHNEQFFGPGTRLTVL.

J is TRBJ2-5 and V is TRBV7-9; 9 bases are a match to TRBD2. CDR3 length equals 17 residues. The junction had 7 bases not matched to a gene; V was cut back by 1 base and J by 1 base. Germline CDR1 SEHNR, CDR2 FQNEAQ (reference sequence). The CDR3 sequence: CASSLGSGSPFQETQYF. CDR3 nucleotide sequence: TGTGCCAGCAGCTTAGGTAGCGGGAGTCCTTTCCAAGAGACCCAGTACTTC.

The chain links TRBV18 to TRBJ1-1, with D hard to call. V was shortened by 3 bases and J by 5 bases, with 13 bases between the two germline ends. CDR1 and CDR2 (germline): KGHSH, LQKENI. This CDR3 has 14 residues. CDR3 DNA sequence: TGTGCCAGCTCACCCCTCGAATCTCGGACTGAAGCTTTCTTT. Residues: CASSPLESRTEAFF.

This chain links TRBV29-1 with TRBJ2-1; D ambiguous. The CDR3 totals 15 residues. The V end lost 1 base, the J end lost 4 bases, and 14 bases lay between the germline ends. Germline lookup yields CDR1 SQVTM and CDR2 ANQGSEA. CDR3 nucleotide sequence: TGCAGCGTTGAAGGAGGAGAAGGATCGTACAATGAGCAGTTCTTC. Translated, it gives CSVEGGEGSYNEQFF.

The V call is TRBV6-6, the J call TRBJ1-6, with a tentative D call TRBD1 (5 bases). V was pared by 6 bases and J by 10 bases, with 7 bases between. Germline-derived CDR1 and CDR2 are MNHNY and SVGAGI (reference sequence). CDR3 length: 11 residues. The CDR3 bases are TGTGCCAGCAGCGACAGATCACCCCTCCACTTT. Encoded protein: CASSDRSPLHF.

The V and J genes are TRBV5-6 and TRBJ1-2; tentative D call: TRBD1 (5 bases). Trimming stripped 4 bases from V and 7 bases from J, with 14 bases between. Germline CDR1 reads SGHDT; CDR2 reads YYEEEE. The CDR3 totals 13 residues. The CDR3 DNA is TGTGCCAGCAGCCGTCGACAGCTTTCTGGCTACACCTTC. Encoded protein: CASSRRQLSGYTF.